This TCR beta chain originates from a study of regulatory T cells in long-lasting Graves disease. Study in general: Those Graves' patients who were newly diagnosed had been on antithyroid drugs under 3 months.

Time point meaning: newly diagnosed GD, antithyroid drugs for less than 3 months. From PBMCs, RNA was extracted and then used to make the TCR library. Germline CDR1 and CDR2: SEHNR and FQNEAQ (reference sequence). This CDR3 contains 13 residues. Trimming stripped 1 base from V and 7 bases from J, with 10 bases between. HTBI primers from iRepertoire and Arm-PCR of CDR3 regions yielded the TCR beta libraries. TCRdb reprocessed the multiplex PCR reads via MiXCR and lists one record per CDR3 protein. Of approximately 250,000 distinct CDR3 sequences listed, around 17% are singletons. The study, taken as a whole, reports: Persistent disease was characterized by preferential usage of TRBV28, TRBJ1-2 and TRBJ2-5.

This clonotype was recorded at least ten times. Its target is unknown. Sequenced material: peripheral blood mononuclear cells (PBMCs), taken at new diagnosis, from a patient treated with antithyroid drugs. V usage is TRBV7-9 and J usage is TRBJ1-2, with D perhaps matching TRBD1 (5 bases). The receptor was derived from a female donor with Graves disease. The DNA for the CDR3 is TGTGCCAGCAGCTTAGATGAACAGGTTGGCTACACCTTC. This encodes CASSLDEQVGYTF.